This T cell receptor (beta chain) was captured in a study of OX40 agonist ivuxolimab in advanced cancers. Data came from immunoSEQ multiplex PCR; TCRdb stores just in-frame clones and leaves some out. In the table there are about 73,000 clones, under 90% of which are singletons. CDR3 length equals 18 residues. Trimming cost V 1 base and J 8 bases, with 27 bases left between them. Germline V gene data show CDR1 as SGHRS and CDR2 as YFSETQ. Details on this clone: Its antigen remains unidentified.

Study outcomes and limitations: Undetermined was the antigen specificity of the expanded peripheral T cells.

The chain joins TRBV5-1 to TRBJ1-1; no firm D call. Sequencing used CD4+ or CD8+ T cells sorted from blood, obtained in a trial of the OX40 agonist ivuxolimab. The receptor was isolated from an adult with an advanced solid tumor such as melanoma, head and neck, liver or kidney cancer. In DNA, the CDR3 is TGCGCCAGCAGCTTGACCCCAATCCGCGGCGGTGGGCCACTGGAAGCTTTCTTT. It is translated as CASSLTPIRGGGPLEAFF.